This is a list of T cell receptor beta chains from one sample in a study of shared clonotypes between healthy human individuals. Assay: immunoSEQ multiplex PCR; the TCRdb copy retains only in-frame clones and omits some. In the table there are around 2.1 million clones, about 92% of which are singletons. The sample taken for sequencing was naive CD8+ T cells from PBMCs. These TCRs come from a man in his late teens or twenties in good health. Some clones in this sample may be carry-over from other donors' samples. The CDR3 runs from the conserved cysteine through the conserved F or W. The D gene is left open where the match is weak. Size is omitted from some rows. Given values are once, few, many or a class for expanded clones.

CASSGTNNQPQHF	TGTGCCAGTAGTGGCACGAACAATCAGCCCCAGCATTTT	.	.	TRBJ1-5	TRBV19
CATSREWQGGGYTF	TGTGCCACCAGCAGAGAATGGCAGGGAGGGGGCTACACCTTC	.	.	TRBJ1-2	TRBV15
CASSAPRQGAHGNTIYF	TGTGCCAGCAGCGCCCCACGACAGGGGGCGCACGGAAACACCATATATTTT	TRBD1	.	TRBJ1-3	TRBV9
CASSQLWGRHDWEQFF	TGTGCCAGCAGCCAACTGTGGGGCCGCCACGATTGGGAGCAGTTCTTC	.	.	TRBJ2-1	TRBV28
CASSAGGTYEQYF	TGCGCCAGCAGTGCGGGCGGAACCTACGAGCAGTACTTC	.	.	TRBJ2-7	TRBV10-1
CSGLGVANEKLFF	TGCAGCGGCCTCGGGGTTGCAAATGAAAAACTGTTTTTT	.	.	TRBJ1-4	TRBV29-1
CSVEVGSYEQYF	TGCAGCGTTGAAGTGGGCTCCTACGAGCAGTACTTC	.	once	TRBJ2-7	TRBV29-1
CATSPTETRDITDTQYF	TGTGCCACCAGCCCTACCGAGACCCGGGACATCACAGATACGCAGTATTTT	.	.	TRBJ2-3	TRBV15
CASSLEHTGSQETQYF	TGCGCCAGCAGCTTGGAGCACACAGGCTCCCAAGAGACCCAGTACTTC	.	.	TRBJ2-5	TRBV5-1
CASRLGAARISYEQYF	TGTGCAAGTCGCTTAGGGGCGGCCAGGATCTCCTACGAGCAGTACTTC	.	.	TRBJ2-7	TRBV12-2
CASSSRQGALGEQYF	TGCGCCAGCAGCTCCCGACAGGGGGCGTTGGGAGAGCAGTACTTC	TRBD1	once	TRBJ2-7	TRBV5-1
CASSYGTTAYEQYF	TGTGCCAGCAGTTACGGGACTACCGCCTACGAGCAGTACTTC	TRBD2	.	TRBJ2-7	TRBV6-5
CSGTAEYNEQFF	TGCAGCGGAACAGCGGAGTACAATGAGCAGTTCTTC	.	.	TRBJ2-1	TRBV29-1
CSVWTTGNTIYF	TGCAGCGTTTGGACAACTGGAAACACCATATATTTT	.	.	TRBJ1-3	TRBV29-1